This TCR beta chain was sequenced during a study of neurological immune-mediated disorders (dated by TCRdb to about 2019). Background on the whole study: Using UMI-based sequencing, the study compared peripheral blood TCR-beta repertoires from patients with HTLV-I-associated myelopathy (HAM/TSP), patients with multiple sclerosis, and healthy controls. Alongside PBMC samples, the set of approximately 100 TCR-beta libraries contained longitudinal samples, technical triplicates, and paired CD4+ and CD8+ T-cell subsets that had been sorted. Longitudinal HAM/TSP and healthy donors were sampled at 3 time-points each (about 3-40 month intervals). The cohort included approximately 68 subjects: roughly 14 with HAM/TSP, some 34 with multiple sclerosis, and roughly 20 healthy controls. Here is what the overall study found, with its caveats: No identical CDR3 amino acid sequences were shared among expanded clones across subjects, suggesting private TCR-beta repertoires in all groups. TCR clonal expansion was highest in HAM/TSP patients and lowest in MS patients, with MS patients falling below even healthy controls.

The time point label, read with the paper, signifies: longitudinal time-point 3. For the unsorted PBMC libraries, 2 million PBMCs were stored in RNAlater at -80 degrees C until RNA extraction and were used to generate the libraries. Peripheral blood underwent Ficoll-Hypaque density gradient centrifugation to isolate PBMCs, which were then cryopreserved in liquid nitrogen. Regarding this clonotype: Its antigen is not yet known. Base qualities were left out, and no much larger clone turns up one base away.

Per the germline V gene, ENHRY is the CDR1 and SYGVKD is the CDR2. The V end loses 10 bases and the J end loses 4 bases, and a stretch of 13 bases separates them. From cysteine to phenylalanine, the CDR3 is 12 amino acids long. Of all the DNA, just the CDR3 is kept, 36 bases in frame from base 1. cDNA was synthesized by template-switch 5'RACE using a primer with a 10-nucleotide random unique molecular identifier that tagged each TCR transcript. Each sequencing run produced over 200 million TCR-beta sequences covering 15-18 subjects. Total RNA was extracted with the RNeasy kit. The KAPA Real-time Library Amplification kit was used to amplify TCR-beta VDJ regions with primers targeting the TCR constant region and the 5'RACE anchor. Sample indexes and Illumina adaptors were added in a first PCR, and a second PCR then increased library yield. After purification with Ampure beads, the TCR product of roughly 650 bp was size-selected on a 2% E-gel SizeSelection system. Before pooling, libraries had their quality checked on a Bioanalyzer, their concentration measured with Qubit, and their quantity determined with the Kapa Library Quantification kit. An Illumina HiSeq 2500 was used to sequence the libraries paired-end at 2 x 150 bp. To increase sequence diversity, roughly 24-31% phiX was spiked into each library pool. The authors processed their data as follows. Quality-filtered reads were processed with the UMI-based MiGEC pipeline, and over 75% of raw TCR sequences were removed by the MiGEC pipeline during error correction. IMGT germline references were used for alignment of VDJ genes, and clonotypes were defined by a unique CDR3 amino acid sequence together with V-J genes. Clonal expansion, Shannon diversity, and CDR3 relatedness (CalcPairwiseDistances, ClusterSamples) were evaluated with VDJtools, and phylogenetic trees were built with CLCbio workbench. Expanded clones were defined as having at least 8 unique UMIs, based on coefficient-of-variation modelling across technical triplicates. TCRdb reanalyzed the raw reads on its own, using fastp at Q25 for trimming and MiXCR for clone calling, and kept in-frame beta chains. For every CDR3 protein sequence, its rows merge into one entry that carries the most common genes and DNA. In this record, the V and J calls reflect TCRdb's handling and not the investigators' own analysis. This sample is represented by approximately 47,000 distinct CDR3 sequences; about 13% of them were singletons. Roughly 10% of the sample belongs to the ten largest clones.

The sample taken for sequencing was PBMCs. The source is a male donor with HTLV-1-associated myelopathy (HAM/TSP). The rearranged segments are TRBV10-3 and TRBJ1-2; too little of a D gene remains to name it. The DNA sequence is as follows: TGTGCCACGGTGGCGGTCGGCTATGGCTACACCTTC. The encoded protein is CATVAVGYGYTF.